The 23 T cell receptor beta chains presented below share a single source sample, sequenced in a study of molecular identifiers for immune sequencing clone quantification. MiXCR, applied by TCRdb to the PCR reads, yields one record per CDR3 protein. This table has about 510,000 distinct CDR3 sequences, about a fifth appearing once. Sequencing was carried out using naive CD8+ T cells from blood, with Jurkat cell RNA spiked in. As to subset: FACS-sorted CD8+CD4-CCR7+CD45RA+ naive T cells. The origin of the receptors is a human donor in good health. Some libraries in this study had Jurkat cell RNA spiked in.

This clonotype has only a few counts. The chain carries TRBV4-2 and TRBJ1-1, with D possibly matching TRBD1 (6 bases). CDR3 size: 14 residues. The germline V and J ends were trimmed by 1 base and 2 bases, with 8 bases remaining between them. CDR1 and CDR2 (germline): LGHNA, YNFKEQ. The chain's CDR3 is CASSQGTDNTEAFF. The DNA for the CDR3 is TGTGCCAGCAGCCAAGGGACAGATAACACTGAAGCTTTCTTT.

CDR3 bases: TGCGCCAGCAGCCAAGATTTACAGGGGCTGGGGGATACGCAGTATTTT. Translating it yields CASSQDLQGLGDTQYF. The chain has TRBV4-1 and TRBJ2-3, with 7 bases matching TRBD1. The CDR3 length is 16 residues. Germline lookup yields CDR1 MGHRA and CDR2 YSYEKL. V trimming: 0 bases; J trimming: 6 bases; junction bases outside the gene matches: 9.

With respect to this clonotype: A read error may produce the germline difference seen at one junction end. The CDR3 protein is CASSLSIAGSYEQCF. CDR3 in DNA: TGTGCCAGCAGCTTAAGTATTGCGGGGTCCTACGAGCAGTGCTTC. The genes are TRBV5-3 and TRBJ2-7, with D possibly matching TRBD2 (6 bases). TRBV5-3 is an open reading frame whose function is uncertain. The CDR3 is 15 residues long.

Concerning this clonotype itself: A much bigger clone sits one base away, suggesting this may be a read error. The chain carries TRBV7-2 and TRBJ2-5; D remains ambiguous. Germline V gene lookup returns CDR1 SGHTA and CDR2 FQGNSA. Trimming stripped 8 bases from V and 3 bases from J, with 13 bases between. CDR3 length equals 13 residues. The CDR3 nucleotides are TGTGCCAGCGGCTCGCTCTACGAAGAGACCCAGTACTTC. Protein product: CASGSLYEETQYF.

There are a few counts of this clonotype. CDR3 nucleotides: TGCAGTGCTAGCTCTCTGGGGCCCCTACGAGAGCAGTACTTC. As protein: CSASSLGPLREQYF. The chain combines TRBV20-1 with TRBJ2-7, with D possibly matching TRBD1 (5 bases). The germline V and J ends were trimmed by 3 bases and 7 bases, with 19 bases remaining between them. The CDR3 is 14 residues long. Germline CDR1 and CDR2: DFQATT and SNEGSKA (reference sequence).

This clonotype came up a few times. In DNA, the CDR3 is TGTGCCTGGGACTGGACTAGCGGATCAGATACGCAGTATTTT. This sequence encodes CAWDWTSGSDTQYF. The genes are TRBV30 and TRBJ2-3; TRBD2 agrees at 10 bases. The CDR3 contains 14 residues. After removal of 5 bases from V and 4 bases from J, the junction contained 6 bases not matched to a gene. CDR1 and CDR2 from the germline V gene are GTSNPN and SVGIG (reference sequence).

To note about this clonotype: This sequence may be a read error, since a much larger clone differs from it by one base. This rearrangement joins TRBV27 to TRBJ2-7, with D perhaps TRBD2 (6 bases). The CDR3 totals 13 residues. CDR1 is MNHEY and CDR2 is SMNVEV in the germline V gene (reference sequence). The CDR3 reads CASGFTGRLEQYF. The CDR3 DNA is TGTGCCAGCGGTTTTACCGGGAGATTAGAGCAGTACTTC.

This clonotype has more than one count but fewer than ten. The chain couples TRBV19 to TRBJ1-3; 8 bases map to TRBD1. The CDR3 is 15 amino acids. Germline CDR1 reads LNHDA; CDR2 reads SQIVND (reference sequence). V shed 7 bases and J 0 bases; nucleotides not matched to a gene: 5. Written as DNA, the CDR3 is TGTGCCAGTACCATTGGGACAGGCTCTGGAAACACCATATATTTT. This translates into CASTIGTGSGNTIYF.

The CDR3 protein is CASSRTGKVYEQYF. DNA for the CDR3: TGTGCCAGCAGCCGCACAGGGAAGGTCTACGAGCAGTACTTC. The chain has TRBV5-6 and TRBJ2-7, with D tentatively TRBD1 (6 bases). The CDR3 spans 14 residues. In germline, CDR1 is SGHDT, CDR2 YYEEEE. Trimming pared 4 bases from V and 3 bases from J, leaving 14 bases between.

The rearrangement joins TRBV28 to TRBJ2-5, with 10 bases that match TRBD2. The CDR3 extends over 15 amino acids. Germline CDR1 is MDHEN and CDR2 is SYDVKM. The V segment lost 3 bases and the J segment 13 bases; nucleotides outside the gene matches: 14. The CDR3 reads CASSFSSGRGGHRYF. CDR3 DNA: TGTGCCAGCAGTTTTTCCAGCGGGAGGGGGGGGCATCGGTACTTC.

This clonotype was seen many times. This chain joins TRBV19 and TRBJ2-7, with TRBD1 matching over 9 bases. V lost 6 bases to trimming and J lost 2 bases; unmatched junction nucleotides: 5. Germline V gene data show CDR1 as LNHDA and CDR2 as SQIVND (reference sequence). This CDR3 region has 14 residues. CDR3 in DNA: TGTGCCAGTAGCGCGGGACAGGGCCCCTACGAGCAGTACTTC. This sequence encodes CASSAGQGPYEQYF.

This clonotype was found many times. The chain links TRBV4-1 to TRBJ2-7, with TRBD1 as a possible D gene (5 bases). Germline lookup yields CDR1 MGHRA and CDR2 YSYEKL. This CDR3 region has 13 residues. The ends were cut back, 1 base at V and 5 bases at J, with 9 bases in the middle. Here the CDR3 DNA reads TGCGCCAGCAGCCAAGGTAGGGGCAACGAGCAGTACTTC. This gives the protein CASSQGRGNEQYF.

The table lists this clonotype with many counts. This chain joins TRBV20-1 and TRBJ2-5; 8 bases map to TRBD2. J lost 4 bases, V lost 0 bases, and 7 bases had no gene match. The germline V gene has CDR1 DFQATT and CDR2 SNEGSKA (reference sequence). CDR3 length: 15 amino acids. The CDR3 spells CSARDNGGVLETQYF. CDR3 DNA: TGCAGTGCTAGAGATAACGGGGGGGTACTAGAGACCCAGTACTTC.

This clonotype came up many times. The chain combines TRBV7-9 with TRBJ2-1; no firm D call. V lost 4 bases and J 6 bases, leaving 13 bases between the germline ends. This CDR3 spans 14 amino acids. Germline V gene lookup returns CDR1 SEHNR and CDR2 FQNEAQ (reference sequence). CDR3 protein: CASSSSYNSNEQFF. The CDR3, as DNA: TGTGCCAGCAGCTCTTCTTATAATAGCAATGAGCAGTTCTTC.

With respect to this clonotype: Without the conserved terminal phenylalanine or tryptophan, this CDR3 likely stems from a read error. The DNA for the CDR3 is TGTGCCAGCAGCCCTGGGACTAGCGGGGGGAACTTCTACAATGAGCAGTTCCTC. Translating gives CASSPGTSGGNFYNEQFL. The chain employs TRBV7-9 and TRBJ2-1, with 15 bases that match TRBD2. The CDR3 sequence is 18 residues long. The V gene's germline CDR1 is SEHNR and CDR2 FQNEAQ (reference sequence). The V gene end was trimmed by 5 bases and the J gene end by 3 bases; junction bases not matched to a gene: 8.

In its sample, this clonotype was seen once. The germline gene is not matched at one end of the junction; a read error may be the cause. CDR3 in DNA: TGTGCCAGCAGTTACTCGCGAGGGTTACCCGACAATGAGCAGTCCTTC. The encoded protein is CASSYSRGLPDNEQSF. The J gene is TRBJ2-1, the V gene TRBV6-2 or TRBV6-3; tentative D call: TRBD2 (5 bases). The CDR3 sequence is 16 residues long. Per germline, CDR1 MNHEY and CDR2 SVGEGT.

This clonotype was seen many times. The chain uses TRBV5-5 and TRBJ2-3; D possibly corresponds to TRBD1 (6 bases). V shed 4 bases and J shed 2 bases, with 26 bases lying between them. Germline-derived CDR1 and CDR2 are SGHKS and YYEKEE (reference sequence). The CDR3 is 19 residues long. The CDR3 protein is CASSIPTGIAYEFTDTQYF. CDR3 nucleotides: TGTGCCAGCAGCATCCCTACAGGGATTGCGTACGAATTCACAGATACGCAGTATTTT.

Turning to this clonotype: With a much larger clone just one base away, this may be a read error. The chain is built from TRBV6-5 and TRBJ1-2; D possibly corresponds to TRBD1 (5 bases). Germline CDR1 and CDR2: MNHEY and SVGAGI. The CDR3 runs to 14 residues. Between the trimmed V and J ends, which lost 4 bases and 4 bases, there was a span of 13 bases. The CDR3 DNA follows: TGTGCCAGCAGTTTCCTGACAGACCGCTATGGCTACACCTTC. Protein product: CASSFLTDRYGYTF.

This clonotype has at least ten counts. The gene calls are TRBV7-9 and TRBJ2-3; 10 positions agree with TRBD2. The CDR3 contains 17 residues. V shed 5 bases, J shed 0 bases, and the junction held 8 bases outside the gene matches. Germline values: CDR1 SEHNR, CDR2 FQNEAQ (reference sequence). The DNA of the CDR3 is TGTGCCAGCAGCGGGGCTAGCGGGGGCCCTAGCACAGATACGCAGTATTTT. This translates into CASSGASGGPSTDTQYF. The variable domain in full, with the rest retrieved from reference TRBV7-9 and TRBJ2-3, is DTGVSQNPRHKITKRGQNVTFRCDPISEHNRLYWYRQTLGQGPEFLTYFQNEAQLEKSRLLSDRFSAERPKGSFSTLEIQRTEQGDSAMYLCASSGASGGPSTDTQYFGPGTRLTVL.

This clonotype was counted only a few times. The rearrangement uses TRBV13 and TRBJ2-3; 7 bases map to TRBD2. J gave up 10 bases and V 0 bases, and 4 bases lay outside the gene matches. The CDR3 extends over 13 amino acids. From germline, CDR1 is PRHDT and CDR2 FYEKMQ (reference sequence). CDR3 amino acids: CASSLGGGSPQYF. For the CDR3, the DNA is TGTGCCAGCAGCTTAGGGGGCGGGAGTCCGCAGTATTTT.

With respect to this clonotype: A much larger clone sits a single nucleotide away, making a read error possible. The CDR3 DNA follows: TGTGCCGGCCGCGTTTTCGACGAGCAGTACTTC. Translation: CAGRVFDEQYF. V usage is TRBV6-2 or TRBV6-3 and J usage is TRBJ2-7; D not resolved. CDR1 is MNHEY, CDR2 SVGEGT, per germline. The CDR3 covers 11 residues. The V end was cut by 11 bases, the J end by 5 bases, with 13 bases between.

This clonotype was seen more than once but under ten times. The chain uses TRBV6-2 or TRBV6-3 and TRBJ2-1; 12 bases are shared with TRBD2. The V gene's germline CDR1 is MNHEY and CDR2 SVGEGT. The ends lost 2 bases at V and 8 bases at J; junction bases unmatched: 4. The CDR3 sequence is 15 residues long. CDR3: CASSYLTSGGDEQFF. The CDR3 nucleotides are TGTGCCAGCAGTTACCTGACTAGCGGGGGCGATGAGCAGTTCTTC.

This clonotype was observed at least ten times. The V call is TRBV6-5, the J call TRBJ2-7; D is uncertain. Trimming took 2 bases from V and 3 from J, leaving 14 bases between them. The CDR3 extends over 15 amino acids. CDR1 is MNHEY and CDR2 is SVGAGI in the germline V gene. CDR3 sequence (DNA): TGTGCCAGCAGTTACCAGTCTACCCCCGGCTACGAGCAGTACTTC. It codes for CASSYQSTPGYEQYF.